This is a list of T cell receptor beta chains from one sample in a study of T cell responses to AZD1222 COVID-19 vaccine. TCRdb's table, derived via immunoSEQ multiplex PCR, lists solely in-frame clones and lacks some. The table lists approximately 150,000 clones, about 86% of them singletons. The sample in question was peripheral blood, obtained 28 days after the second AZD1222 dose. All receptors derive from an adult who received the AZD1222 COVID-19 vaccine. CDR3s include the opening cysteine and the closing phenylalanine or tryptophan. A D gene is named only where the DNA matches it firmly. Only some rows state a clone size, as once, few, many or a class for expanded clones.

v_call	d_call	j_call	clone_size	cdr3_aa	cdr3_nt
TRBV10-3	TRBD1	TRBJ1-1	.	CAIRRGGMNTEAFF	TGTGCCATCAGACGAGGGGGCATGAACACTGAAGCTTTCTTT
TRBV6-5	TRBD1	TRBJ1-1	.	CASSGQGDTTEAFF	TGTGCCAGCAGCGGACAGGGGGATACCACTGAAGCTTTCTTT
TRBV5-1	.	TRBJ1-6	.	CASSNTNSPLHF	TGCGCCAGCAGTAACACCAATTCACCCCTCCACTTT
TRBV10-3	.	TRBJ1-1	.	CALQRGQNTEAFF	TGTGCCCTGCAACGAGGGCAGAACACTGAAGCTTTCTTT
TRBV13	.	TRBJ2-3	.	CASSLGIRVDTQYF	TGTGCCAGCAGCTTAGGGATTAGGGTAGATACGCAGTATTTT
TRBV11-2	.	TRBJ1-6	.	CASSLDFSPLHF	TGTGCCAGCAGCTTAGATTTTTCACCCCTCCACTTT
TRBV15	.	TRBJ2-7	few	CATSRDLTAPTEQYF	TGTGCCACCAGCAGAGATTTGACAGCGCCTACCGAGCAGTACTTC
TRBV7-2	TRBD2	TRBJ2-5	.	CASSLALAGAETQYF	TGTGCCAGCAGCTTAGCGCTAGCGGGAGCAGAGACCCAGTACTTC
TRBV3-1/TRBV3-2	.	TRBJ1-1	.	CASSLSTGNTEAFF	TGTGCCAGCAGCCTCTCGACAGGGAACACTGAAGCTTTCTTT
TRBV7-8	TRBD1	TRBJ1-1	.	CASSKRQGATYTEAFF	TGTGCCAGCAGCAAGAGACAGGGGGCAACCTACACTGAAGCTTTCTTT
TRBV10-3	.	TRBJ1-1	.	CAIRGDGPNTEAFF	TGTGCCATCAGGGGGGACGGCCCGAACACTGAAGCTTTCTTT
TRBV11-2	.	TRBJ2-7	.	CASSLEAGYYEQYF	TGTGCCAGCAGCTTAGAAGCAGGGTACTACGAGCAGTACTTC
TRBV30	.	TRBJ1-2	.	CAWSGFTGNYGYTF	TGTGCCTGGAGTGGATTTACAGGGAACTATGGCTACACCTTC
TRBV5-1	.	TRBJ1-1	.	CASSSGQGIIIF	TGCGCCAGCAGTTCGGGGCAGGGAATAATCATCTTT
TRBV11-2	.	TRBJ2-3	.	CASSLERVSGDTQYF	TGTGCCAGCAGCTTAGAGAGGGTCTCCGGGGATACGCAGTATTTT
TRBV9	TRBD1	TRBJ2-7	once	CASSVAGTGMREQYF	TGTGCCAGCAGCGTAGCCGGGACAGGGATGAGGGAGCAGTACTTC
TRBV5-8	.	TRBJ1-1	.	CASSSSYSGFEAFF	TGTGCCAGCAGCTCGAGTTATTCGGGGTTTGAAGCTTTCTTT
TRBV2	TRBD2	TRBJ2-1	once	CASLRGDEQFF	TGTGCCAGCTTACGGGGGGATGAGCAGTTCTTC
TRBV10-3	.	TRBJ2-3	.	CAISEPGQAGDTQYF	TGTGCCATCAGTGAGCCGGGCCAGGCTGGGGATACGCAGTATTTT
TRBV9	.	TRBJ1-4	.	CASTATHTQEKLFF	TGTGCCAGCACGGCGACACACACTCAAGAAAAACTGTTTTTT
TRBV6-5	TRBD1	TRBJ1-5	.	CASSLTGVYQPQHF	TGTGCCAGCAGCTTGACAGGGGTTTATCAGCCCCAGCATTTT
TRBV28	.	TRBJ1-1	.	CASSLPPGTLHSTEAFF	TGTGCCAGCAGTTTACCCCCGGGAACCCTGCATAGTACTGAAGCTTTCTTT
TRBV18	.	TRBJ1-2	.	CASSPDRTYGYTF	TGTGCCAGCTCTCCCGACAGGACCTATGGCTACACCTTC
TRBV4-2	.	TRBJ2-1	.	CASSPRTLTLINEQFF	TGTGCCAGCAGCCCTCGGACACTTACCCTTATCAATGAGCAGTTCTTC
TRBV7-8	.	TRBJ2-7	few	CASSLVQGGSYEQYF	TGTGCCAGCAGCTTAGTACAGGGTGGCTCCTACGAGCAGTACTTC
TRBV9	TRBD2	TRBJ2-3	many	CASSEQRGATDTQYF	TGTGCCAGCAGCGAGCAGCGGGGGGCTACAGATACGCAGTATTTT
TRBV5-7	.	TRBJ2-2	.	CASSTEGTGELFF	TGTGCCAGCAGCACAGAAGGGACCGGGGAGCTGTTTTTT
TRBV11-2	.	TRBJ2-1	.	CASSSAGIEFF	TGTGCCAGCAGCTCCGCGGGGATTGAGTTCTTC
TRBV15	TRBD1	TRBJ2-7	.	CATSGARDRSSYEQYF	TGTGCCACCAGCGGCGCCAGGGACAGGAGCTCCTACGAGCAGTACTTC
TRBV6-5	TRBD2	TRBJ2-1	.	CASNPSGGAINEQFF	TGTGCCAGCAACCCTAGCGGGGGGGCGATCAATGAGCAGTTCTTC
TRBV19	.	TRBJ2-2	.	CASSMVGETNTGELFF	TGTGCCAGTAGTATGGTGGGGGAGACGAACACCGGGGAGCTGTTTTTT
TRBV3-1/TRBV3-2	.	TRBJ2-7	.	CASSQGVGEIEQYF	TGTGCCAGCAGCCAAGGAGTTGGTGAAATCGAGCAGTACTTC
TRBV6-1	.	TRBJ1-2	.	CASSEPRERRHF	TGTGCCAGCAGTGAACCTAGGGAACGGCGCCACTTC
TRBV15	.	TRBJ1-2	.	CATSSGANYGYTF	TGTGCCACCAGCAGCGGAGCTAACTATGGCTACACCTTC
TRBV28	TRBD1	TRBJ1-5	.	CASRGSGTGFSPGLNQPQHF	TGTGCCAGCAGAGGCTCCGGGACAGGGTTTAGTCCGGGGTTGAATCAGCCCCAGCATTTT
TRBV25-1	TRBD2	TRBJ2-5	.	CASMISGKTQYF	TGTGCCAGCATGATTAGCGGGAAGACCCAGTACTTC
TRBV7-2	.	TRBJ1-1	.	CASNDMLAGAFF	TGTGCCAGCAACGACATGTTGGCTGGAGCTTTCTTT
TRBV9	.	TRBJ1-5	.	CASSAGTPNQPQHF	TGTGCCAGCAGCGCTGGGACCCCCAATCAGCCCCAGCATTTT
TRBV4-2	TRBD2	TRBJ2-1	.	CASSPASGGVVYNEQFF	TGTGCCAGCAGCCCGGCCAGCGGGGGGGTAGTTTACAATGAGCAGTTCTTC
TRBV7-9	TRBD1	TRBJ2-7	.	CASSSTGNYEQYF	TGTGCCAGCAGCTCGACAGGGAACTACGAGCAGTACTTC
TRBV25-1	TRBD1	TRBJ2-3	.	CASSELDRGDTQYF	TGTGCCAGCAGTGAACTCGACAGGGGAGATACGCAGTATTTT
TRBV2	.	TRBJ1-2	.	CASDTGNGYTF	TGTGCCAGCGACACAGGGAATGGCTACACCTTC
TRBV6-5	.	TRBJ2-7	few	CASRGTESYEQYF	TGTGCCAGCAGGGGGACGGAGTCCTACGAGCAGTACTTC
TRBV5-1	TRBD2	TRBJ2-4	.	CASSSEYSGSANIQYF	TGCGCCAGCAGCTCCGAATATAGCGGGAGTGCGAACATTCAGTACTTC
TRBV27	TRBD1	TRBJ1-2	.	CASSRTTTGGRGYTF	TGTGCCAGCAGTAGGACTACGACAGGGGGACGTGGCTACACCTTC
TRBV6-2/TRBV6-3	.	TRBJ1-2	.	CASSITLSGANYGYTF	TGTGCCAGCAGTATTACTCTATCGGGGGCTAACTATGGCTACACCTTC
TRBV29-1	.	TRBJ1-1	.	CSALQGNTEAFF	TGCAGCGCCCTACAGGGGAACACTGAAGCTTTCTTT
TRBV7-9	.	TRBJ2-1	.	CASSSLEPVPPLDEQFF	TGTGCCAGCAGCTCCCTTGAGCCCGTCCCCCCCCTCGATGAGCAGTTCTTC
TRBV11-2	.	TRBJ1-1	.	CASSHYPVFGTEAFF	TGTGCCAGCAGCCACTACCCGGTCTTCGGCACTGAAGCTTTCTTT
TRBV5-4	.	TRBJ2-1	.	CASSETGTPLGDEQFF	TGTGCCAGCAGCGAAACCGGGACCCCCCTAGGCGATGAGCAGTTCTTC
TRBV5-1	.	TRBJ2-3	.	CASSLALTSTDTQYF	TGCGCCAGCAGCTTGGCCTTGACGAGCACAGATACGCAGTATTTT
TRBV7-2	TRBD1	TRBJ1-2	.	CASSMERTGRGEGYTF	TGTGCCAGCAGCATGGAGAGGACAGGGAGAGGGGAAGGCTACACCTTC
TRBV6-5	.	TRBJ1-5	.	CASRLGRFSNQPQHF	TGTGCCAGCAGGCTCGGGAGGTTTAGCAATCAGCCCCAGCATTTT
TRBV2	.	TRBJ1-2	.	CASSVEGPNYGYTF	TGTGCCAGCAGTGTTGAGGGGCCTAACTATGGCTACACCTTC
TRBV18	.	TRBJ1-1	.	CASSPLLDPMNTEAFF	TGTGCCAGCTCACCACTTCTGGACCCCATGAACACTGAAGCTTTCTTT
TRBV7-2	.	TRBJ2-5	.	CASSPQGLGETQYF	TGTGCCAGCAGCCCCCAAGGGCTGGGGGAGACCCAGTACTTC
TRBV28	TRBD1	TRBJ1-3	.	CASSTTGDGNTIYF	TGTGCCAGCAGCACGACAGGGGATGGAAACACCATATATTTT
TRBV30	.	TRBJ1-5	.	CAWSPSFSNQPQHF	TGTGCCTGGAGTCCCTCGTTTAGCAATCAGCCCCAGCATTTT
TRBV19	TRBD1	TRBJ1-2	.	CASSTEGRQGAGYTF	TGTGCCAGTAGTACCGAAGGTCGACAGGGGGCTGGCTACACCTTC